The 20 T cell receptor beta chains presented below share a single source sample, sequenced in a study of monozygotic twins with inflammatory bowel disease. TCRdb re-called the 5' RACE reads and shows each CDR3 protein once, DNA omitted. The sample table sets out 150,000 to 200,000 distinct CDR3 sequences. The sample consisted of blood. Source of these receptors: a human donor with ulcerative colitis or Crohn's disease, or a healthy co-twin of an affected twin (not recorded which).

V and J are TRBV5-6 and TRBJ2-7; the TCRdb call, TRBD1, lacks DNA for checking. This CDR3 is 14 amino acids long. CDR1 is SGHDT and CDR2 is YYEEEE in the germline V gene. The CDR3 here is CASSWRGQGYEQYF.

This chain links TRBV29-1 with TRBJ2-7; TCRdb calls TRBD1, which cannot be checked without DNA. Germline V lookup: CDR1 SQVTM, CDR2 ANQGSEA. The CDR3 is 13 residues long. CDR3 protein: CSVGDRVHYEQYF.

The chain is built from TRBV29-1 and TRBJ2-3; TCRdb's D gene call, TRBD2, goes unchecked for lack of DNA. CDR1 and CDR2 from the germline V gene are SQVTM and ANQGSEA. The CDR3 covers 19 residues. CDR3 residues: CSVLGRRSGRGSSTDTQYF.

This rearrangement joins TRBV7-2 to TRBJ1-6. CDR3 length: 15 amino acids. Germline V gene sequence: CDR1 SGHTA, CDR2 FQGNSA. The CDR3 reads CASVQGSSYNSPLHF. The whole variable domain, filled in from reference TRBV7-2 and TRBJ1-6, reads GAGVSQSPSNKVTEKGKDVELRCDPISGHTALYWYRQSLGQGLEFLIYFQGNSAPDKSGLPSDRFSAERTGGSVSTLTIQRTQQEDSAVYLCASVQGSSYNSPLHFGNGTRLTVT.

V and J are TRBV5-1 and TRBJ2-1; lacking DNA, the TRBD2 call made by TCRdb goes unchecked. CDR1 is SGHRS, CDR2 YFSETQ, per germline. This CDR3 spans 14 amino acids. CDR3 sequence: CASSLARGSFEQFF.

The rearrangement links TRBV7-8 to TRBJ2-1; with no DNA, the TCRdb D assignment of TRBD2 cannot be verified. Germline CDR1 SGHVS, CDR2 FQNEAQ. The CDR3 is 15 residues long. CDR3 sequence: CASSLGLAGRNEQFF.

The genes are TRBV6-5 and TRBJ1-6; with no DNA, the TCRdb D assignment of TRBD1 cannot be verified. Germline V gene lookup returns CDR1 MNHEY and CDR2 SVGAGI. The CDR3 consists of 14 residues. The CDR3 sequence: CASSYVGVGSPLHF.

CDR3 in amino acids: CASSLSEALTYEQYF. The chain combines TRBV28 with TRBJ2-7. This CDR3 is built from 15 residues. The V gene's germline CDR1 is MDHEN and CDR2 SYDVKM.

This chain links TRBV27 with TRBJ1-1. The CDR3 is made up of 16 amino acids. In germline, CDR1 is MNHEY, CDR2 SMNVEV (reference sequence). The CDR3 loop reads CASSFRQVGPYTEAFF.

The rearrangement uses TRBV20-1 and TRBJ2-5; the TRBD1 assignment by TCRdb is unverifiable without DNA. Germline V gene lookup returns CDR1 DFQATT and CDR2 SNEGSKA (reference sequence). The CDR3 loop spans 15 amino acids. Here the CDR3 reads CSAPDRTLHQETQYF.

This sequence joins TRBV14 and TRBJ2-1; TCRdb reports TRBD1, a call that lacks DNA to check it against. The length of the CDR3 is 14 residues. Germline loops: CDR1 SGHDN, CDR2 FVKESK. CDR3 region: CASNMASTRGEQFF.

The chain joins TRBV27 to TRBJ1-2. CDR3 length equals 14 residues. Germline lookup yields CDR1 MNHEY and CDR2 SMNVEV (reference sequence). The CDR3 region is CASSLTPTGHGYTF.

The rearrangement links TRBV27 to TRBJ1-2. The germline CDR1 and CDR2 sequences are MNHEY and SMNVEV (reference sequence). The CDR3 runs to 15 residues. CDR3: CASSLIGDLPYGYTF.

J is TRBJ2-7 and V is TRBV6-2 or TRBV6-3; TCRdb gives TRBD1 as the D gene, but with no DNA this cannot be confirmed. The CDR3 has 14 amino acids. The germline V gene has CDR1 MNHEY and CDR2 SVGEGT. The CDR3 loop reads CATLDPAHHYEQYF.

V and J are TRBV18 and TRBJ2-5; TCRdb indicates TRBD1, and absent DNA this call remains unverified. CDR3 length: 15 residues. The germline V gene encodes CDR1 KGHSH and CDR2 LQKENI. CDR3 amino acids: CASSPGDRTQETQYF.

V is TRBV10-3 and J is TRBJ2-7; lacking DNA, the TRBD2 call made by TCRdb goes unchecked. The CDR3 extends over 17 amino acids. The germline CDR1 and CDR2 sequences are ENHRY and SYGVKD. CDR3 sequence: CAISESKAGVNFYEQYF.

This sequence joins TRBV7-2 and TRBJ2-7. CDR1 and CDR2 from the germline V gene are SGHTA and FQGNSA. This CDR3 comprises 14 residues. The CDR3 loop reads CASSLARNPREQYF.

The chain is built from TRBV5-8 and TRBJ1-3; without DNA, the TCRdb call of TRBD1 cannot be checked. The CDR3 sequence is 16 residues long. CDR1 SGHTS and CDR2 YDEGEE come from the germline V gene. Here the CDR3 reads CASSFDRGLIGNTIYF.

The chain carries TRBV28 and TRBJ2-2; no DNA is available, so the TRBD1 call from TCRdb remains unchecked. Germline values: CDR1 MDHEN, CDR2 SYDVKM. The length of the CDR3 is 16 residues. CDR3 residues: CASSSSYGGLTGELFF.

V gene TRBV24-1 combines with J gene TRBJ2-7; no DNA is available, so the TRBD1 call from TCRdb remains unchecked. In germline, CDR1 is KGHDR, CDR2 SFDVKD. CDR3 length: 14 amino acids. The CDR3 sequence is CATSSTGRGYEQYF.